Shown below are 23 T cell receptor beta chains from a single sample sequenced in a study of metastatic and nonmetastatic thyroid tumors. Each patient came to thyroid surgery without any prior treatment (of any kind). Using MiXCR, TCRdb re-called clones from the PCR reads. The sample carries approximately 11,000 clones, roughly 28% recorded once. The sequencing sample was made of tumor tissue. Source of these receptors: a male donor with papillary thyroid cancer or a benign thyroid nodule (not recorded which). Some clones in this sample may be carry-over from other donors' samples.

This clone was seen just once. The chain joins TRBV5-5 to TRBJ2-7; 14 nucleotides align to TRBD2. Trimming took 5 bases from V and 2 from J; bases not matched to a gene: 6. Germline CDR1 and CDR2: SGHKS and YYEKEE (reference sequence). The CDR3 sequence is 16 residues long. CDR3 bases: TGTGCCAGCAGGCGTTCGGGACTAGCGGGGGCCTACGAGCAGTACTTC. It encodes CASRRSGLAGAYEQYF.

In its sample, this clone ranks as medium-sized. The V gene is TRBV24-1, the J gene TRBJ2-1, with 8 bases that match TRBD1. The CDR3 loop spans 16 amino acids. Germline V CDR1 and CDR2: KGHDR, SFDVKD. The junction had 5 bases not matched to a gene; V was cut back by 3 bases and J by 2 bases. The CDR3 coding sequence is TGTGCCACCAGTGATCGACAGGGGCCAACCTACAATGAGCAGTTCTTC. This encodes CATSDRQGPTYNEQFF.

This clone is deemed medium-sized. Written as DNA, the CDR3 is TGTGCCAGCAGCGTAGGGGGTCTCTACGAGCAGTACTTC. Translating gives CASSVGGLYEQYF. The chain is built from TRBV11-2 and TRBJ2-7; weak D call: TRBD1 (6 bases). This CDR3 is built from 13 residues. Germline loops: CDR1 SGHAT, CDR2 FQNNGV. V was shortened by 5 bases and J by 3 bases, with 11 bases between the two germline ends.

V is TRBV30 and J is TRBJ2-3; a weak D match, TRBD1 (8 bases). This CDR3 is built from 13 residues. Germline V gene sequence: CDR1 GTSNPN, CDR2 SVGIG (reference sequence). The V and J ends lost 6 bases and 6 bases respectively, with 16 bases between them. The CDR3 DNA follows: TGTGCCTGTAGGGACAGGCGGGAGGATACGCAGTATTTT. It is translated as CACRDRREDTQYF.

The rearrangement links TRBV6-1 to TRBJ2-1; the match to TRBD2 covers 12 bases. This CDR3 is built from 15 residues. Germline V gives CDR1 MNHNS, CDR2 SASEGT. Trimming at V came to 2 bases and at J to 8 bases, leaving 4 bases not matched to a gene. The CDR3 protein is CASSELAGGPDEQFF. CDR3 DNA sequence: TGTGCCAGCAGTGAACTAGCGGGAGGGCCCGATGAGCAGTTCTTC.

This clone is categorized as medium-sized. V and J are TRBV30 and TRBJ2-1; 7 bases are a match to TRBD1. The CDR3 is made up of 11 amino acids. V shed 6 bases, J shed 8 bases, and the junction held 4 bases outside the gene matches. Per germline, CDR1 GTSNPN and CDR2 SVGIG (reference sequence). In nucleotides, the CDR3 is TGTGCCTGCGCGACAGGGCATGAGCAGTTCTTC. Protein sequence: CACATGHEQFF.

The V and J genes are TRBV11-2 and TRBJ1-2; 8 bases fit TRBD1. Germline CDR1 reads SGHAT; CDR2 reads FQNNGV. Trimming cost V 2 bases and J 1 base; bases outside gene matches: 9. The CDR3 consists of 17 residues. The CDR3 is CASSLSPRTGRNYGYTF. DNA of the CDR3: TGTGCCAGCAGCTTATCACCCCGGACAGGGCGTAACTATGGCTACACCTTC. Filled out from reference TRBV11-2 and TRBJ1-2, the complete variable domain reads EAGVAQSPRYKIIEKRQSVAFWCNPISGHATLYWYQQILGQGPKLLIQFQNNGVVDDSQLPKDRFSAERLKGVDSTLKIQPAKLEDSAVYLCASSLSPRTGRNYGYTFGSGTRLTVV.

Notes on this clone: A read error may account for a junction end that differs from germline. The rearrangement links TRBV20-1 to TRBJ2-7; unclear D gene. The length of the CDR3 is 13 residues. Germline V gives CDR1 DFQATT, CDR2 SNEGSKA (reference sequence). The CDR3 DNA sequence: TGTAGTGCTCTTACAGATTGGGCCTACGAGCAGTACTTC. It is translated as CSALTDWAYEQYF.

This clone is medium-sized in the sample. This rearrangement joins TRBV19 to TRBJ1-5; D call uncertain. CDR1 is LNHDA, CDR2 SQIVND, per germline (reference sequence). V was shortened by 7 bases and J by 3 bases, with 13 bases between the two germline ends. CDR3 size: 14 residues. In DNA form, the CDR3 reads TGTGCCAGTAACCCCTCGGGGTCCAATCAGCCCCAGCATTTT. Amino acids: CASNPSGSNQPQHF.

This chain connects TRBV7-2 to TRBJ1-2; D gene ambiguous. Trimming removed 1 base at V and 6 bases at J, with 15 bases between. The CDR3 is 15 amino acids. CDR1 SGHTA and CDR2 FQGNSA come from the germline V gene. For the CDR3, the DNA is TGTGCCAGCAGCTTAGTGGTAGCATCTTGGGATGGCTACACCTTC. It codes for CASSLVVASWDGYTF.

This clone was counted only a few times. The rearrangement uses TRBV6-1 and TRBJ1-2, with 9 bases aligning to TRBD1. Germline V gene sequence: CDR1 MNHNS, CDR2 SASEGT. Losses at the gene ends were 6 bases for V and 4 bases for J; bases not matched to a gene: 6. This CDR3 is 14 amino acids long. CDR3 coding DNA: TGTGCCAGCAGCCGGACAGGGGCCGGCTATGGCTACACCTTC. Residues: CASSRTGAGYGYTF.

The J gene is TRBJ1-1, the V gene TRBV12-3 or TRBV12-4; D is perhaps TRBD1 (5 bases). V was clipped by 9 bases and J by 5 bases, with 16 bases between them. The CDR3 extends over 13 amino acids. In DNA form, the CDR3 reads TGTGCCAGTTCCGGGCAGGGAGGAACTGAAGCTTTCTTT. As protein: CASSGQGGTEAFF.

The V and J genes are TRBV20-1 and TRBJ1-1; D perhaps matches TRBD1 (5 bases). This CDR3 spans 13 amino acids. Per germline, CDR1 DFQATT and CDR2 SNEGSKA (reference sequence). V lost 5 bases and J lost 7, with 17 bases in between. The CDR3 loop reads CSAPREGYGEAFF. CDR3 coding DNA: TGCAGTGCTCCCAGGGAGGGGTACGGTGAAGCTTTCTTT.

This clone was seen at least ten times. CDR3 protein: CASSYRPGQNTGELFF. The DNA of the CDR3 is TGTGCCAGCTCCTATCGACCGGGACAGAACACCGGGGAGCTGTTTTTT. The chain is built from TRBV18 and TRBJ2-2; a possible D gene is TRBD1 (6 bases). V was pared by 6 bases and J by 1 base, with 15 bases between. This CDR3 spans 16 amino acids. Germline V gene data show CDR1 as KGHSH and CDR2 as LQKENI.

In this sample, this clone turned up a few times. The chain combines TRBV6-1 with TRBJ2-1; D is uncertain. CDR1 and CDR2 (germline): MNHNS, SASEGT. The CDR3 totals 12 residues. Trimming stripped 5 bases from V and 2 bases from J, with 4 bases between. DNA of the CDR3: TGTGCCAGCAGTATCCCCTACAATGAGCAGTTCTTC. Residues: CASSIPYNEQFF.

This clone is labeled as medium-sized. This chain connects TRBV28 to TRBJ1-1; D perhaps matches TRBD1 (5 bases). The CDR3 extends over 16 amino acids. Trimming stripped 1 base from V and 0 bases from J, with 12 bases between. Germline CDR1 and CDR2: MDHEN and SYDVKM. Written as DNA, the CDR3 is TGTGCCAGCAGTTTATTTGGGGGAACCATGAACACTGAAGCTTTCTTT. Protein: CASSLFGGTMNTEAFF.

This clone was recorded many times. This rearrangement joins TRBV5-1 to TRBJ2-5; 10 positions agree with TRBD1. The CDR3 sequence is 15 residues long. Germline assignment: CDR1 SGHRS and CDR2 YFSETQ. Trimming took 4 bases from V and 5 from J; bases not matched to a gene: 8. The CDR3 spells CASSVGTGVWETQYF. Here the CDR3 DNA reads TGCGCCAGCAGCGTCGGGACAGGGGTGTGGGAGACCCAGTACTTC.

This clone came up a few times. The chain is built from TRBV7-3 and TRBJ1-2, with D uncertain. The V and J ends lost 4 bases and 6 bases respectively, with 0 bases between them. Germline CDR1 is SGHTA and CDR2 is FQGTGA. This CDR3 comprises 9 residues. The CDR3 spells CASSYGYTF. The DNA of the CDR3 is TGTGCCAGCAGCTATGGCTACACCTTC.

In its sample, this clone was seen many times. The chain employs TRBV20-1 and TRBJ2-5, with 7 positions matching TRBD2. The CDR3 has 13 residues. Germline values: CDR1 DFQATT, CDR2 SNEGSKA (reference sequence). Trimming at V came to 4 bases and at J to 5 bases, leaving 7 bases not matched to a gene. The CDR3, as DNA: TGCAGTGCTAAGGCGGGAGCCGGGGAGACCCAGTACTTC. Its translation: CSAKAGAGETQYF.

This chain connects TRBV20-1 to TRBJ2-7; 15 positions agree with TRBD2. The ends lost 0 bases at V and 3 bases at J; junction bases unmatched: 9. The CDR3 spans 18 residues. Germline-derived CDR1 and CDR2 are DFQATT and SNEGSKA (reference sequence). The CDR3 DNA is TGCAGTGCTAGAGACACCGGGACTAGCGGGAGGCCCATCTACGAGCAGTACTTC. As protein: CSARDTGTSGRPIYEQYF.

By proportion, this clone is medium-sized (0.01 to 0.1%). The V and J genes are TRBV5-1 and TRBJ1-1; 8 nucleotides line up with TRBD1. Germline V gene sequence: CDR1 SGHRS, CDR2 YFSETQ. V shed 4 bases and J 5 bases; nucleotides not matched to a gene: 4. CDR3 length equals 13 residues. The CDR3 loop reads CASSQGAGTEAFF. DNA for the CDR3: TGCGCCAGCAGCCAGGGGGCAGGGACTGAAGCTTTCTTT.

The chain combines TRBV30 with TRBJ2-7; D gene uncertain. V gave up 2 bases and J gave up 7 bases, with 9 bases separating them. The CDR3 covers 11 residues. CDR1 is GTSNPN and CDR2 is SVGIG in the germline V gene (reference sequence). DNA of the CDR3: TGTGCCTGGAGTTGGGAAAGGGAGCAGTACTTC. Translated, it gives CAWSWEREQYF.

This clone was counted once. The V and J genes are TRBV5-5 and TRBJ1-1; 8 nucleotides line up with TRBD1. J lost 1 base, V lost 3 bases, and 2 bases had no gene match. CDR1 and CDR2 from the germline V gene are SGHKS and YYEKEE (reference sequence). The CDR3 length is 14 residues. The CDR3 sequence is CASSWGQENTEAFF. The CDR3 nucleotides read TGTGCCAGCAGCTGGGGACAGGAGAACACTGAAGCTTTCTTT.